This TCR beta chain stems from a study of blood T cells in healthy people across ages. Germline V gene sequence: CDR1 SGHAT, CDR2 FQNNGV. Trimming left V 3 bases short and J 3 bases short, with 16 bases between. There are 16 residues in the CDR3. This clonotype came up many times. A second PCR, run for about 6 to 11 cycles, used a sample-barcoded 5' primer plus a J-beta primer mix. TCRdb re-called the 5' RACE reads with MiXCR, one entry per CDR3 protein. Of approximately 810,000 distinct CDR3 sequences listed, 29% were seen once; the top ten hold roughly 17%. The sequence was collected from a woman older than 75 in good health. This rearrangement joins TRBV11-2 to TRBJ2-3, with a tentative D call TRBD1 (5 bases). Sequences were obtained from blood. In nucleotides, the CDR3 is TGTGCCAGCAGCTTGACAGTTTCCATTGGTACAGATACGCAGTATTTT. This gives the protein CASSLTVSIGTDTQYF.